This TCR beta chain appears in the sequencing data of a study of post-analysis software for immune sequencing data. This clonotype was observed a handful of times. The antigen is not known. Unique molecular identifiers featured in each of the TCR beta cDNA libraries. From the PCR reads, TCRdb called clonotypes with MiXCR, one entry per CDR3 protein. The sample has 820,000 or so distinct CDR3 sequences, about 57% seen once. The length of the CDR3 is 16 residues. CDR1 and CDR2 from the germline V gene are SGHVS and FQNEAQ. With 4 bases removed from V and 2 bases from J, the gap between germline ends came to 18 bases. Whole-study findings and limits: The five TRBV segments detected at higher frequency in patients than in controls included TRBV5-6, TRBV5-1 and TRBV20-1.

This TCR derives from a girl aged 5 to 17 with multiple sclerosis. The V and J genes are TRBV7-8 and TRBJ2-7, with D maybe TRBD1 (5 bases). The sequenced sample was blood. CDR3 sequence (DNA): TGTGCCAGCAGCTCCTCACGACAGTATTTTCCCTACGAGCAGTACTTC. It encodes CASSSSRQYFPYEQYF.